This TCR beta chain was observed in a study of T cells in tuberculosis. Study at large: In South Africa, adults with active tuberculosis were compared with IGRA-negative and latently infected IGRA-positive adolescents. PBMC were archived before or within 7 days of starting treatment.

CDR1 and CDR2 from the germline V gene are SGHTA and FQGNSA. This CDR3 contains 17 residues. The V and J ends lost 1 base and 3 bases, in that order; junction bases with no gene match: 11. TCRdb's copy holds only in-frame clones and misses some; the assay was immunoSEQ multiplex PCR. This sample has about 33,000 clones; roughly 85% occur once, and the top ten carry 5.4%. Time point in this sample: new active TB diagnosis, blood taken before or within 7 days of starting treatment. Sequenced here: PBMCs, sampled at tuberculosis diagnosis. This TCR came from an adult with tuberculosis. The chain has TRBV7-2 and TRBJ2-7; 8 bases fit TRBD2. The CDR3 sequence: CASSLEGRGVRYYEQYF. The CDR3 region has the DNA TGTGCCAGCAGCTTAGAGGGGCGGGGGGTTAGGTACTACGAGCAGTACTTC. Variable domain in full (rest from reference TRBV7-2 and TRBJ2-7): GAGVSQSPSNKVTEKGKDVELRCDPISGHTALYWYRQSLGQGLEFLIYFQGNSAPDKSGLPSDRFSAERTGGSVSTLTIQRTQQEDSAVYLCASSLEGRGVRYYEQYFGPGTRLTVT.